This TCR beta chain was profiled in a study of CD8 T cells in ankylosing spondylitis. Via MiXCR, TCRdb re-called the 5' RACE reads, giving one row per CDR3 protein. There are fewer than 250,000 distinct CDR3 sequences in the sample; roughly a third occur only once, and around 4.2% lies in the top ten. In its sample, this clonotype was seen a few times. The germline gives CDR1 DFQATT, CDR2 SNEGSKA (reference sequence). V lost 6 bases and J lost 4; bases outside the gene matches: 6. The length of the CDR3 is 14 residues. The receptor comes from a male donor with ankylosing spondylitis or in good health (not recorded which). The chain employs TRBV20-1 and TRBJ2-3; TRBD1 aligns across 11 bases. The source material was blood, either unsorted or a sorted T cell fraction (not recorded which). The CDR3 protein is CSATRTGGADTQYF. In DNA, the CDR3 is TGCAGTGCGACCCGGACAGGGGGCGCAGATACGCAGTATTTT.